This T cell receptor (beta chain) was recovered during a study of blood T cell repertoires in COVID-19. As for the study in general: T cells, B-cell-depleted T cells, or PBMCs supplied cDNA or gDNA.

Participants came from about two dozen US areas, aged about 18 to 100 years. Data came from immunoSEQ multiplex PCR; TCRdb stores just in-frame clones and leaves some out. The sample comprises 200,000 to 250,000 clones, about 88% of which are singletons, and 2.5% to 3% rests with the top ten. The sequenced material came from PBMCs or T cells enriched from blood (not recorded which). The clonotype comes from a young woman who had recovered from COVID-19.

CDR3 region: CASSSTEGLQVDTDTQYF. Written as DNA, the CDR3 is TGTGCCAGCAGCTCCACGGAGGGACTTCAGGTGGACACAGATACGCAGTATTTT. This sequence joins TRBV7-9 and TRBJ2-3; perhaps TRBD2 as D (6 bases). There are 18 residues in the CDR3. Trimming cost V 4 bases and J 2 bases, with 22 bases left between them. Looked up from germline, CDR1 is SEHNR and CDR2 is FQNEAQ (reference sequence).